This TCR beta chain derives from a study of T cell responses to AZD1222 COVID-19 vaccine. Study-level points and caveats: Repertoire sampling occurred only after the peak T cell response. Spike-spanning, vaccine-associated CD4 TCRs were dominant at 160-218 and 743-854. Increased Spike-specific TCR breadth and depth were observed after two AZD1222 doses. Among the donors, most were white British and more were female, and clonal diversity was possibly underestimated.

Sequencing was performed with immunoSEQ multiplex PCR; in TCRdb, only in-frame clones are kept and a portion is missing. This table holds about 86,000 clones, 70% to 85% found once. The CDR3 sequence is 14 residues long. Trimming took 6 bases from V and 3 from J, leaving 14 bases between them. Per the germline V gene, CDR1 is MDHEN and CDR2 is SYDVKM. On this clone: What it binds is unknown.

Source: peripheral blood, taken on day 0 of AZD1222 vaccination. This receptor was taken from an adult in good health. The chain uses TRBV28 and TRBJ1-2; tentatively, D is TRBD1 (5 bases). In DNA form, the CDR3 reads TGTGCCAGCAGCGGGGGAATTGAGTACTATGGCTACACCTTC. Encoded protein: CASSGGIEYYGYTF.